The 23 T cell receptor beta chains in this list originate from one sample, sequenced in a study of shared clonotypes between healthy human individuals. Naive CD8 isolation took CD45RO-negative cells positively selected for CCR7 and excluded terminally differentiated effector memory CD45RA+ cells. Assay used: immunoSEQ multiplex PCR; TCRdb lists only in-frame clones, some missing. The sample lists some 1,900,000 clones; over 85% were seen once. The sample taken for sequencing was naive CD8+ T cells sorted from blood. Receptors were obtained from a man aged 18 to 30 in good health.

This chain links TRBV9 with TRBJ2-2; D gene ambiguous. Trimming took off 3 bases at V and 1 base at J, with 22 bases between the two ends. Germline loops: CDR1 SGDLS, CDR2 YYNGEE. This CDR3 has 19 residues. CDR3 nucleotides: TGTGCCAGCAGCGCTGCCGGCCTTCCCCTTACACGGAACACCGGGGAGCTGTTTTTT. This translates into CASSAAGLPLTRNTGELFF.

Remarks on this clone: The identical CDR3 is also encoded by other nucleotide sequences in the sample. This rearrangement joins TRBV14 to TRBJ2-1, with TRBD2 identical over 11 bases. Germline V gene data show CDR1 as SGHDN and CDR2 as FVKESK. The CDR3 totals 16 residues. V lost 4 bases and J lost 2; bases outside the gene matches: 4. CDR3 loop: CASSLHSGGAYNEQFF. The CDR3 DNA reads TGTGCCAGCAGCCTCCATAGCGGGGGGGCCTACAATGAGCAGTTCTTC.

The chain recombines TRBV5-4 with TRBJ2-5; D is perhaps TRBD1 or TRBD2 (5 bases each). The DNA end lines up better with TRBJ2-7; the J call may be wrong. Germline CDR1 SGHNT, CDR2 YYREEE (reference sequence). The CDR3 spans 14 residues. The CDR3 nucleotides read TGTGCCAGCAGCTTGGGCCCAGAGGGGAACGAGCAGTACTTC. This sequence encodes CASSLGPEGNEQYF.

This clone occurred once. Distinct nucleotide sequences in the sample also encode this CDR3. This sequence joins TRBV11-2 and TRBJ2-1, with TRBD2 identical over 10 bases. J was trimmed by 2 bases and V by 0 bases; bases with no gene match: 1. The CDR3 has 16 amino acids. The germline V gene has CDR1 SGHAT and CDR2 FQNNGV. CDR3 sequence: CASSLEAGGPYNEQFF. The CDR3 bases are TGTGCCAGCAGCTTAGAAGCGGGAGGGCCCTACAATGAGCAGTTCTTC.

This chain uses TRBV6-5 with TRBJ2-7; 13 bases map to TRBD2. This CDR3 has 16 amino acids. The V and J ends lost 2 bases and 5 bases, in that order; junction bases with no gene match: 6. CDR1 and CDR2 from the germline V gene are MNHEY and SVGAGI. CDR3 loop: CASSYGLAGAIDEQYF. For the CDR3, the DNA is TGTGCCAGCAGTTACGGACTAGCGGGAGCTATCGACGAGCAGTACTTC.

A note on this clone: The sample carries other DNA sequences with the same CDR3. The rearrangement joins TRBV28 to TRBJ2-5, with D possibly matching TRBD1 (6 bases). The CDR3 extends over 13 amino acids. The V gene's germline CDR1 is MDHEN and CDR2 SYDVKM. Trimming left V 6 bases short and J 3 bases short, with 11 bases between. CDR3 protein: CASSLQGEETQYF. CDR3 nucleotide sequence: TGTGCCAGCAGCTTACAGGGAGAAGAGACCCAGTACTTC. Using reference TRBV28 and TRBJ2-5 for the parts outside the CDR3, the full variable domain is DVKVTQSSRYLVKRTGEKVFLECVQDMDHENMFWYRQDPGLGLRLIYFSYDVKMKEKGDIPEGYSVSREKKERFSLILESASTNQTSMYLCASSLQGEETQYFGPGTRLLVL.

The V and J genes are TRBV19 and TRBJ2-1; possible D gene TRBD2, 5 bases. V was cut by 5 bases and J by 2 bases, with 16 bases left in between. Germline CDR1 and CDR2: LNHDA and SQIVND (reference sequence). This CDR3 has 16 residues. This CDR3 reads CASSLKTTYAYNEQFF. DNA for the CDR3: TGTGCCAGTAGTTTGAAGACTACTTACGCCTACAATGAGCAGTTCTTC.

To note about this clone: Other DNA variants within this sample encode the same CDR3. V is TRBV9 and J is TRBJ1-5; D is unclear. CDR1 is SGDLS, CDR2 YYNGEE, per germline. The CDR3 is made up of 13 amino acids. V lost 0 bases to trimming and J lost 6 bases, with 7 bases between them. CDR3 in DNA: TGTGCCAGCAGCGTAGGGGGTGTTCAGCCCCAGCATTTT. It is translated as CASSVGGVQPQHF.

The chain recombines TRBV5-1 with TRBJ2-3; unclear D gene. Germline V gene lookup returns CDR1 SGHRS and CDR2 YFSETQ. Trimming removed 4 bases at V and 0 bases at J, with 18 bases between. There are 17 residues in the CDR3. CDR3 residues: CASSPAFWGSSTDTQYF. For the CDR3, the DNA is TGCGCCAGCAGCCCCGCATTTTGGGGATCTAGCACAGATACGCAGTATTTT.

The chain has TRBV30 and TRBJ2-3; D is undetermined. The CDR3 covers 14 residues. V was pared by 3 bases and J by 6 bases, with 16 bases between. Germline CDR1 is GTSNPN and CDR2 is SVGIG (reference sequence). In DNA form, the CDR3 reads TGTGCCTGGAGCCTCAACGTACAAGGGGATACGCAGTATTTT. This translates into CAWSLNVQGDTQYF.

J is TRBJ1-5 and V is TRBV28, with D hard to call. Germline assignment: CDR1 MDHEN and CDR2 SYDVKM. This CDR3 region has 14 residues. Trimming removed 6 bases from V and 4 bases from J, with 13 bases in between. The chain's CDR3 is CASSHDVGNQPQHF. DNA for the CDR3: TGTGCCAGCAGCCACGACGTGGGAAATCAGCCCCAGCATTTT.

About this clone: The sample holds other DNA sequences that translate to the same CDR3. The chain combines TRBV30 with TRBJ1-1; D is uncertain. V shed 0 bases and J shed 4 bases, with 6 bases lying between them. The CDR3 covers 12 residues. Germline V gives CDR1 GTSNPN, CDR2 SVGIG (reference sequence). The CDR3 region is CAWSVEGTEAFF. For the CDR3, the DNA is TGTGCCTGGAGTGTAGAGGGCACTGAAGCTTTCTTT.

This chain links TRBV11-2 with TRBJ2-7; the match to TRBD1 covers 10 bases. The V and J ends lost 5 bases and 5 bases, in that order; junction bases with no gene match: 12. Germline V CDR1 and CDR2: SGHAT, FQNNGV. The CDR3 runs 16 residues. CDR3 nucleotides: TGTGCCAGCAGCCAAACTCCCGGGACAGGGGTCCACGAGCAGTACTTC. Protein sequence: CASSQTPGTGVHEQYF.

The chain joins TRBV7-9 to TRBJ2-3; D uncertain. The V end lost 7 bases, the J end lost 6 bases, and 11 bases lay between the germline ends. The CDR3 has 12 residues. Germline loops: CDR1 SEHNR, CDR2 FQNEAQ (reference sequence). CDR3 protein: CASTDPLDTQYF. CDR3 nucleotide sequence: TGTGCCAGCACTGACCCACTGGATACGCAGTATTTT. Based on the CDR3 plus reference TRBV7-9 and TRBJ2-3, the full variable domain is DTGVSQNPRHKITKRGQNVTFRCDPISEHNRLYWYRQTLGQGPEFLTYFQNEAQLEKSRLLSDRFSAERPKGSFSTLEIQRTEQGDSAMYLCASTDPLDTQYFGPGTRLTVL.

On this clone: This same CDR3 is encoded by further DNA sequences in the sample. The CDR3 reads CASSQGVGVNTEAFF. CDR3 coding DNA: TGCGCCAGCAGCCAAGGGGTGGGGGTCAACACTGAAGCTTTCTTT. The V call is TRBV4-3, the J call TRBJ1-1, with a possible D match to TRBD1 (5 bases). V was shortened by 1 base and J by 2 bases, with 11 bases between the two germline ends. The CDR3 is 15 amino acids. Per germline, CDR1 LGHNA and CDR2 YSLEER.

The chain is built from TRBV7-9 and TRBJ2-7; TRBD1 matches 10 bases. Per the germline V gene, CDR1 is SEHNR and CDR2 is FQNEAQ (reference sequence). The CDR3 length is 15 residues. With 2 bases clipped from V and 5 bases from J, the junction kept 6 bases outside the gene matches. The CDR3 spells CASSLYSTGGDEQYF. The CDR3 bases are TGTGCCAGCAGCTTATACTCGACAGGGGGCGACGAGCAGTACTTC. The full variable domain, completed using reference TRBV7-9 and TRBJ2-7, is DTGVSQNPRHKITKRGQNVTFRCDPISEHNRLYWYRQTLGQGPEFLTYFQNEAQLEKSRLLSDRFSAERPKGSFSTLEIQRTEQGDSAMYLCASSLYSTGGDEQYFGPGTRLTVT.

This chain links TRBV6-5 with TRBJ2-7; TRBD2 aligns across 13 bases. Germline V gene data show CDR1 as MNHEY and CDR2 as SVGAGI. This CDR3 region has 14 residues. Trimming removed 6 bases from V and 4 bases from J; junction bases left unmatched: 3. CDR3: CASRVLAGGYEQYF. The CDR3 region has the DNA TGTGCCAGCAGGGTACTAGCGGGAGGGTACGAGCAGTACTTC.

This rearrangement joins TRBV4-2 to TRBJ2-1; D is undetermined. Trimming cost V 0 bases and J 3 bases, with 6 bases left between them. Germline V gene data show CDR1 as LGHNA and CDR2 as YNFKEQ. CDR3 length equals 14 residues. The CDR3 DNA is TGTGCCAGCAGCCAAGATTATGGCTACAATGAGCAGTTCTTC. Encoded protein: CASSQDYGYNEQFF.

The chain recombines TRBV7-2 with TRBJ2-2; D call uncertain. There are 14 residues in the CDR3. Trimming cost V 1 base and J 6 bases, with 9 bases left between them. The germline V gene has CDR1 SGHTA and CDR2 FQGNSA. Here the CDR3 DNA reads TGTGCCAGCAGCTTAGTATACGGTCCCGGGGAGCTGTTTTTT. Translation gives CASSLVYGPGELFF.

CDR3 nucleotide sequence: TGCGCCAGCAGCCAAGACAGGGTAGGGGGAGGAGTGACCGGGGAGCTGTTTTTT. Amino acid sequence: CASSQDRVGGGVTGELFF. The chain uses TRBV4-3 and TRBJ2-2; D assignment may be TRBD1 or TRBD2 (6 bases each). Trimming took 0 bases from V and 5 from J, leaving 19 bases between them. Germline assignment: CDR1 LGHNA and CDR2 YSLEER. CDR3 length: 18 residues.

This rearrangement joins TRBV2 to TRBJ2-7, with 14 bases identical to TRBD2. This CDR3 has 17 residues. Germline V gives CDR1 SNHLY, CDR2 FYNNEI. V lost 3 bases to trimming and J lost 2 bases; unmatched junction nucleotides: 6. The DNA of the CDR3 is TGTGCCAGCAGTGATCCCGGACTAGCGGGAGGCACCTACGAGCAGTACTTC. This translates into CASSDPGLAGGTYEQYF.

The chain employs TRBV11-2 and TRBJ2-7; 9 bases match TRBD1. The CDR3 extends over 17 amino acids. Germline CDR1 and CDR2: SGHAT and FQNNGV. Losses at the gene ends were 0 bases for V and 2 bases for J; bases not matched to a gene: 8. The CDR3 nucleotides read TGTGCCAGCAGCTTAGATCGAGTAGACAGGGGGACCTACGAGCAGTACTTC. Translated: CASSLDRVDRGTYEQYF.

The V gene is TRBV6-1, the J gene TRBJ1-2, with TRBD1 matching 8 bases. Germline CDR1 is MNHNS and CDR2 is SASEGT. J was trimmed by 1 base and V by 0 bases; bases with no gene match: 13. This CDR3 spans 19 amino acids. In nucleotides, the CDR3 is TGTGCCAGCAGTGAAGCGGAACCGGGACAGGTTAGCCGTAACTATGGCTACACCTTC. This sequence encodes CASSEAEPGQVSRNYGYTF.